Below, 26 T cell receptor beta chains from the same sample are listed, as sequenced in a study of blood T cell repertoires in COVID-19. Libraries were prepared by immunoSEQ multiplex PCR; TCRdb keeps only in-frame clonotypes and omits some of them. The data contain roughly 69,000 clones, under 90% of them singletons. The material sequenced was peripheral blood. The receptors originated from a human donor in a cohort sampled during active COVID-19.

V is TRBV19 and J is TRBJ1-5; a weak D match, TRBD1 (6 bases). The length of the CDR3 is 16 residues. Germline CDR1 is LNHDA and CDR2 is SQIVND (reference sequence). Deletions cut 3 bases from V and 3 bases from J, with 15 bases between. DNA for the CDR3: TGTGCCAGTAGTATGGGGGCACATTTATTCAATCAGCCCCAGCATTTT. The encoded protein is CASSMGAHLFNQPQHF.

The V and J genes are TRBV11-3 and TRBJ2-7; the match to TRBD2 covers 10 bases. V shed 6 bases, J shed 3 bases, and the junction held 2 bases outside the gene matches. The CDR3 has 13 residues. The V gene's germline CDR1 is SGHNT and CDR2 YENEEA. CDR3 in amino acids: CASSQRGGYEQYF. Here the CDR3 DNA reads TGTGCCAGCAGTCAGCGGGGGGGCTACGAGCAGTACTTC. The full variable domain, with the rest looked up from reference TRBV11-3 and TRBJ2-7, is EAGVVQSPRYKIIEKKQPVAFWCNPISGHNTLYWYLQNLGQGPELLIRYENEEAVDDSQLPKDRFSAERLKGVDSTLKIQPAELGDSAVYLCASSQRGGYEQYFGPGTRLTVT.

This clone was found once. The genes are TRBV2 and TRBJ1-2; no reliable D call. Trimming took off 8 bases at V and 2 bases at J, with 12 bases between the two ends. The CDR3 contains 13 residues. Germline loops: CDR1 SNHLY, CDR2 FYNNEI. The CDR3 DNA reads TGTGCCAGCTTACCCCTAGTGAACTATGGCTACACCTTC. This encodes CASLPLVNYGYTF.

The chain joins TRBV6-1 to TRBJ1-2, with D perhaps matching TRBD1 (5 bases). V was pared by 3 bases and J by 3 bases, with 14 bases between. This CDR3 has 15 residues. Germline CDR1 and CDR2: MNHNS and SASEGT. For the CDR3, the DNA is TGTGCCAGCAGTGACCGCACGGAGGGGTACTATGGCTACACCTTC. This gives the protein CASSDRTEGYYGYTF.

DNA of the CDR3: TGTGCCAGCACTTTGGGGCTCGGGACTGAAGCTTTCTTT. Translating gives CASTLGLGTEAFF. This sequence joins TRBV6-5 and TRBJ1-1, with a possible D match to TRBD1 (5 bases). The germline CDR1 and CDR2 sequences are MNHEY and SVGAGI. The CDR3 contains 13 residues. The V end lost 7 bases, the J end lost 5 bases, and 14 bases lay between the germline ends.

The CDR3, as DNA: TGTGCCAGCAGTCTTGGCCAAACCAATTCACCCCTCCACTTT. Translating it yields CASSLGQTNSPLHF. V is TRBV25-1 and J is TRBJ1-6; no firm D call. Germline V gene data show CDR1 as MGHDK and CDR2 as SYGVNS. V lost 5 bases and J 7 bases, leaving 12 bases between the germline ends. The CDR3 covers 14 residues.

This clone has just one count. This chain links TRBV7-2 with TRBJ2-7; the match to TRBD2 covers 10 bases. This CDR3 contains 16 residues. V lost 2 bases, J lost 2 bases, and 6 bases stayed unmatched. The V gene's germline CDR1 is SGHTA and CDR2 FQGNSA. The CDR3 nucleotides read TGTGCCAGCAGCTTAATGACTAGCGGGTTAACCTACGAGCAGTACTTC. Amino acids: CASSLMTSGLTYEQYF.

The table lists this clone with a few counts. This rearrangement joins TRBV28 to TRBJ2-6; D might be TRBD1 (6 bases). CDR1 and CDR2 from the germline V gene are MDHEN and SYDVKM. V was clipped by 3 bases and J by 0 bases, with 18 bases between them. This CDR3 contains 19 residues. The CDR3 here is CASSFLGWDTDSGANVLTF. The CDR3 region has the DNA TGTGCCAGCAGTTTCCTTGGTTGGGACACCGACTCTGGGGCCAACGTCCTGACTTTC.

V gene TRBV7-3 combines with J gene TRBJ2-7, with D perhaps TRBD2 (6 bases). This CDR3 region has 14 residues. Between the trimmed V and J ends, which lost 5 bases and 5 bases, there was a span of 16 bases. The germline V gene encodes CDR1 SGHTA and CDR2 FQGTGA. The CDR3 nucleotides read TGTGCCAGCAGCCCAACCTCCTGGGGGGACGAGCAGTACTTC. Its protein is CASSPTSWGDEQYF.

The chain has TRBV7-8 and TRBJ2-1; D is unclear. The length of the CDR3 is 17 residues. Between the trimmed V and J ends, which lost 3 bases and 2 bases, there was a span of 17 bases. Germline V gene lookup returns CDR1 SGHVS and CDR2 FQNEAQ. CDR3 sequence: CASSFRPAETAYNEQFF. The DNA of the CDR3 is TGTGCCAGCAGCTTTAGGCCCGCGGAGACCGCCTACAATGAGCAGTTCTTC.

The chain recombines TRBV7-8 with TRBJ2-1; 9 nucleotides agree with TRBD1. This CDR3 spans 14 amino acids. CDR1 and CDR2 from the germline V gene are SGHVS and FQNEAQ. V trimming: 9 bases; J trimming: 5 bases; junction bases outside the gene matches: 8. CDR3: CASVRDRANNEQFF. CDR3 nucleotide sequence: TGTGCCAGTGTCCGGGACAGGGCGAACAATGAGCAGTTCTTC.

This clone was counted a single time. The chain is built from TRBV13 and TRBJ1-1, with 9 bases lining up with TRBD1. The junction had 2 bases not matched to a gene; V was cut back by 5 bases and J by 4 bases. The CDR3 totals 13 residues. The germline CDR1 and CDR2 sequences are PRHDT and FYEKMQ (reference sequence). CDR3 in DNA: TGTGCCAGCAGCCCGACAGGGGGCACTGAAGCTTTCTTT. It yields the protein CASSPTGGTEAFF.

V is TRBV5-4 and J is TRBJ2-1; D perhaps matches TRBD1 (6 bases). V shed 3 bases and J shed 3 bases, with 10 bases lying between them. CDR1 is SGHNT, CDR2 YYREEE, per germline (reference sequence). The CDR3 loop spans 14 amino acids. The CDR3 bases are TGTGCCAGCAGCTCGGAGGACAGCTACAATGAGCAGTTCTTC. As protein: CASSSEDSYNEQFF.

The CDR3 loop reads CASSQDHSYEQYF. CDR3 DNA sequence: TGTGCCAGCAGCCAAGACCACAGCTACGAGCAGTACTTC. This chain joins TRBV4-2 and TRBJ2-7; no reliable D call. The CDR3 has 13 residues. Trimming removed 0 bases at V and 3 bases at J, with 6 bases between. CDR1 is LGHNA, CDR2 YNFKEQ, per germline.

The chain carries TRBV19 and TRBJ2-6; 7 bases are a match to TRBD1. The germline CDR1 and CDR2 sequences are LNHDA and SQIVND (reference sequence). V shed 4 bases, J shed 0 bases, and the junction held 3 bases outside the gene matches. The CDR3 is 16 residues long. CDR3 nucleotide sequence: TGTGCCAGTAGTAGGCAGGGGGACTCTGGGGCCAACGTCCTGACTTTC. This encodes CASSRQGDSGANVLTF.

This chain connects TRBV4-2 to TRBJ2-3; 8 bases line up with TRBD1. Germline V gene sequence: CDR1 LGHNA, CDR2 YNFKEQ. This CDR3 has 18 amino acids. V lost 0 bases, J lost 5 bases, and 13 bases stayed unmatched. The CDR3 DNA is TGTGCCAGCAGCCAAGACGGCGCTATGACAGGGGAGGAAGATACGCAGTATTTT. Translating it yields CASSQDGAMTGEEDTQYF.

This sequence joins TRBV30 and TRBJ2-6; TRBD1 aligns across 10 bases. The CDR3 has 19 amino acids. The V gene end was trimmed by 2 bases and the J gene end by 2 bases; junction bases not matched to a gene: 12. Germline values: CDR1 GTSNPN, CDR2 SVGIG (reference sequence). The CDR3 nucleotides are TGTGCCTGGAGTTCAGTTAGACAGGGGGCGAGGGCTGGGGCCAACGTCCTGACTTTC. It encodes CAWSSVRQGARAGANVLTF.

The chain combines TRBV28 with TRBJ1-1, with a possible D match to TRBD1 (5 bases). CDR3 length: 14 residues. In germline, CDR1 is MDHEN, CDR2 SYDVKM. Trimming stripped 7 bases from V and 6 bases from J, with 18 bases between. The CDR3 here is CASIEGLRGAEAFF. Written as DNA, the CDR3 is TGTGCCAGCATTGAGGGCCTTCGGGGGGCTGAAGCTTTCTTT.

V gene TRBV21-1 combines with J gene TRBJ2-5; the DNA was not used to check the table's D call, TRBD2. TRBV21-1 is reported as a pseudogene. This CDR3 is built from 18 residues. The CDR3 DNA is TGTGCCAGCAGCATATCAATGGGGACTAGCGGGGAAAAAGAGACCCAGTACTTC. It is translated as CASSISMGTSGEKETQYF.

V usage is TRBV5-4 and J usage is TRBJ2-3; maybe TRBD2 (6 bases). This CDR3 spans 16 amino acids. Looked up from germline, CDR1 is SGHNT and CDR2 is YYREEE (reference sequence). The V end was cut by 1 base, the J end by 2 bases, with 14 bases between. This chain's CDR3 is CASSLFGSGFTDTQYF. The CDR3 coding sequence is TGTGCCAGCAGCTTGTTCGGTAGCGGCTTCACAGATACGCAGTATTTT.

Note on this clone: At one end the junction does not follow the germline gene, possibly because of a read error. The chain recombines TRBV7-2 with TRBJ2-7; D is tentatively TRBD1 or TRBD2 (5 bases each). Germline V gene data show CDR1 as SGHTA and CDR2 as FQGNSA. The length of the CDR3 is 18 residues. Here the CDR3 reads CASTLQAFRGDGPYEQYF. DNA for the CDR3: TGTGCCAGCACCTTACAGGCGTTTCGGGGAGATGGGCCTTACGAGCAGTACTTC.

The V gene is TRBV6-6, the J gene TRBJ1-3; D remains unclear. Germline assignment: CDR1 MNHNY and CDR2 SVGAGI (reference sequence). Trimming cost V 8 bases and J 0 bases, with 5 bases left between them. This CDR3 is 12 amino acids long. CDR3 residues: CASLDSGNTIYF. CDR3 bases: TGTGCCAGCTTAGACTCTGGAAACACCATATATTTT.

The CDR3, as DNA: TGTGCCAGCAGCCCCGGGACAGGGACTTACGAGCAGTACTTC. Translation gives CASSPGTGTYEQYF. V and J are TRBV5-5 and TRBJ2-7; 9 bases align to TRBD1. This CDR3 contains 14 residues. V shed 4 bases, J shed 4 bases, and the junction held 6 bases outside the gene matches. From germline, CDR1 is SGHKS and CDR2 YYEKEE (reference sequence).

This chain joins TRBV27 and TRBJ1-1; D is uncertain. From germline, CDR1 is MNHEY and CDR2 SMNVEV (reference sequence). There are 13 residues in the CDR3. V gave up 8 bases and J gave up 11 bases, with 21 bases separating them. The CDR3 bases are TGTGCCAGCCAAGCGCTCCTCGATCGTCGGGCTTTCTTT. This sequence encodes CASQALLDRRAFF.

This sequence joins TRBV19 and TRBJ2-5; 7 positions match TRBD2. This CDR3 is 13 amino acids long. Germline V CDR1 and CDR2: LNHDA, SQIVND (reference sequence). The V segment lost 6 bases and the J segment 6 bases; nucleotides outside the gene matches: 7. The CDR3 sequence: CASRMAGDQTQYF. The DNA of the CDR3 is TGTGCCAGTAGGATGGCGGGAGATCAGACCCAGTACTTC.

The chain joins TRBV24-1 to TRBJ1-1, with a weak D call TRBD1 (5 bases). In germline, CDR1 is KGHDR, CDR2 SFDVKD. The germline V and J ends were trimmed by 6 bases and 3 bases, with 10 bases remaining between them. This CDR3 has 13 residues. CDR3 nucleotides: TGTGCCACCAGTCTGGGGGACTACACTGAAGCTTTCTTT. Translated, it gives CATSLGDYTEAFF.